These T cell receptor beta chains were read from a single sample in a study of Graves' ophthalmopathy and Graves' hyperthyroidism. TCRdb re-derived calls from the multiplex PCR reads in MiXCR, one entry per CDR3 protein. The profile covers about 240,000 distinct CDR3 sequences, with 40% to 50% appearing a single time and roughly 45% taken by the ten largest. Sample: peripheral blood. These receptors all come from an adult man with Graves' ophthalmopathy. CDR3s include the opening cysteine and the closing phenylalanine or tryptophan. D genes are given only for firm matches. Part of the rows lack a size; the others show once, few, many or a class for expanded clones.

d_gene	abundance	j_gene	v_gene	CDR3nt	CDR3aa
.	.	TRBJ2-6	TRBV7-3	TGTGCCAGCAGCAGGGGGACCTCTGGGGCCAACGTCCTGACTTTC	CASSRGTSGANVLTF
TRBD1	few	TRBJ1-6	TRBV20-1	TGCAGTGCTAGGTGGGACAGGGGTAAATATTCACCCCTCCACTTT	CSARWDRGKYSPLHF
TRBD1	many	TRBJ2-5	TRBV11-3	TGTGCCAGCAGTGTGGGACAGGGGGTTCTGGAGACCCAGTACTTC	CASSVGQGVLETQYF
.	few	TRBJ1-3	TRBV5-1	TGCGCCAGCAGCTGGGAGGGGAGTGGAAACACCATATATTTT	CASSWEGSGNTIYF
.	.	TRBJ1-2	TRBV19	TGTGCCAGTAGTATCTTCGGAGTTGGCGGCTACACCTTC	CASSIFGVGGYTF
.	.	TRBJ2-2	TRBV20-1	TGCAGTGCTACAAGGGGGGTTAACACCGGGGAGCTGTTTTTT	CSATRGVNTGELFF
.	few	TRBJ2-7	TRBV7-9	TGTGCCAGCAGCTTGGGGGGAAACTACGAGCAGTACTTC	CASSLGGNYEQYF
TRBD1	many	TRBJ1-5	TRBV15	TGTGCCACCAGCAGACCCGACAGGGGATATCAGCCCCAGCATTTT	CATSRPDRGYQPQHF
.	.	TRBJ1-5	TRBV20-1	TGCAGTGCTAGAGGAAGGATGGGGGGACTAGAGCCCCAGCATTTT	CSARGRMGGLEPQHF
TRBD2	.	TRBJ2-1	TRBV10-3	TGTGCCATCAGCGGGACTAGCGGGAGAGTTTACAATGAGCAGTTCTTC	CAISGTSGRVYNEQFF
TRBD1	.	TRBJ1-1	TRBV2	TGTGCCATCAAGTCATACAGGGGAAAGGCTGAAGCTTTCTTT	CAIKSYRGKAEAFF
TRBD1	.	TRBJ2-7	TRBV5-1	TGCGCCAGCACTTGGTCAGGGGGCATCGACGAGCAGTACTTC	CASTWSGGIDEQYF
.	.	TRBJ1-2	TRBV19	TGTGCCAGTAGTATATCCCGATCTTTCTATGGCTACACCTTC	CASSISRSFYGYTF
TRBD1	.	TRBJ1-1	TRBV9	TGTGCCAGCAGCCCCTACGGACAGGGGCGCCCTGAAGCTTTCTTT	CASSPYGQGRPEAFF
TRBD2	.	TRBJ2-5	TRBV4-1	TGCGCCAGCAGCCAAGCGCCCGCGGCTAGCGGGGGCCAAGAGACCCAGTACTTC	CASSQAPAASGGQETQYF
.	few	TRBJ1-1	TRBV29-1	TGCAGCATAGGGGGAAGCACTGAAGCTTTCTTT	CSIGGSTEAFF
.	many	TRBJ1-4	TRBV15	TGTGCCACCAGCATCCGGCAGGAAAAACTGTTTTTT	CATSIRQEKLFF
.	.	TRBJ2-2	TRBV29-1	TGCAGCGTTGAAGGACCCCTCGGCCGGGAGCTGTTTTTT	CSVEGPLGRELFF
.	once	TRBJ1-1	TRBV12-3/TRBV12-4	TGTGCCAGCACCCCAATGGGGGGAATCGCTGAAGCTTTCTTT	CASTPMGGIAEAFF
.	.	TRBJ1-3	TRBV12-3/TRBV12-4	TGTGCCAGCAGTTCCCCGACAGACACCATATATTTT	CASSSPTDTIYF
.	.	TRBJ2-7	TRBV20-1	TGCAGTGCTACCCCCGGCTCGGCCGGCGGGGAGCAGTACTTC	CSATPGSAGGEQYF
.	.	TRBJ1-2	TRBV5-8	TGTGCCAGCAGCCCCACTTCGAGTCGGACGGGCTACACCTTC	CASSPTSSRTGYTF
TRBD1	.	TRBJ1-5	TRBV20-1	TGCAGTGCTAGAGCGGGGACAGGGTTCAATCAGCCCCAGCATTTT	CSARAGTGFNQPQHF
TRBD1	.	TRBJ1-6	TRBV5-8	TGTGCCAGCAGTCGAAGGGACAGTCCTGTCCCCCTCTTT	CASSRRDSPVPLF
.	.	TRBJ1-5	TRBV5-8	TGTGCCAGCAGCTTGGCCCAGACTTACAATCAGCCCCAGCATTTT	CASSLAQTYNQPQHF
TRBD1	.	TRBJ2-7	TRBV2	TGTGCCAGCAGCCAAAGACCCGGGACAGGGGGCTACGAGCAGTACTTC	CASSQRPGTGGYEQYF
TRBD2	.	TRBJ2-5	TRBV7-8	TGTGCCAGCAGCTCTAGCGGGAGGGCCTTAGATACGCAGTACTTC	CASSSSGRALDTQYF
.	.	TRBJ1-4	TRBV2	TGTGCCAGCAGTAGCGGCGCCAGAGAAAAACTGTTTTTT	CASSSGAREKLFF
.	.	TRBJ1-1	TRBV29-1	TGCAGCGCCGAGGCGGGGTTTAGAAACACTGAAGCTTTCTTT	CSAEAGFRNTEAFF
TRBD1	.	TRBJ1-3	TRBV7-9	TGTGCCAGCAGCAGCTCGGGACAGGGAAGAAACACCATATATTTT	CASSSSGQGRNTIYF
.	many	TRBJ1-2	TRBV2	TGTGCCAGACTGGGGGGGAACTATGGCTACACCTTC	CARLGGNYGYTF
.	.	TRBJ1-5	TRBV2	TGTGCCAGCAGTTACTCCCTGACTGGGAATCAGCCCCAGCATTTT	CASSYSLTGNQPQHF
.	.	TRBJ1-5	TRBV20-1	TGCAGTGCTAGGCCTGACGGAGGCAATCAGCCCCAGCATTTT	CSARPDGGNQPQHF
.	.	TRBJ1-2	TRBV9	TGTGCCAGCAGTGAAAGGGCAGAATTCTATGGCTACACCTTC	CASSERAEFYGYTF
.	.	TRBJ1-3	TRBV20-1	TGCAGTGCTACAGGATCTGCTGGAAACACCATATATTTT	CSATGSAGNTIYF
.	.	TRBJ1-4	TRBV5-1	TGCGCCAGCAGCTTTAACGGTGAAAAACTGTTTTTT	CASSFNGEKLFF
.	once	TRBJ1-1	TRBV10-2	TGCGCCAGCAGTGACAGGGCGTCGAACACTGAAACTTTCTTT	CASSDRASNTETFF
TRBD1	few	TRBJ2-2	TRBV9	TGTGCCAGCAGCGTAGGGACAGGGGACACCGGGGAGCTGTTTTTT	CASSVGTGDTGELFF
.	.	TRBJ1-5	TRBV7-9	TGTGCCAGCGGACTAACGACTCCTGAGGGCAATCAGCCCCAGCATTTT	CASGLTTPEGNQPQHF